The source of this TCR beta chain is a study of T cell repertoires in cytomegalovirus infection. A note on this clonotype: Its antigen is not identified.

TCRdb processed the reads anew with MiXCR; each CDR3 protein has one entry. The data show over 120,000 distinct CDR3 sequences, more than 30% seen once. Trimming left V 2 bases short and J 5 bases short, with 15 bases between. This CDR3 spans 15 amino acids. Looked up from germline, CDR1 is DFQATT and CDR2 is SNEGSKA (reference sequence). The sequencing used CD8+ T cells from cultured PBMCs, collected from culture after CMV antigen stimulation. This TCR was sampled from a human donor in good health (CMV status not recorded). Some clones in this sample may be carry-over from other donors' samples. V gene TRBV20-1 combines with J gene TRBJ2-2, with D tentatively TRBD2 (6 bases). CDR3 bases: TGCAGTGCTAGAAGTTTGCGGGGAAATACCGGGGAGCTGTTTTTT. This gives the protein CSARSLRGNTGELFF.